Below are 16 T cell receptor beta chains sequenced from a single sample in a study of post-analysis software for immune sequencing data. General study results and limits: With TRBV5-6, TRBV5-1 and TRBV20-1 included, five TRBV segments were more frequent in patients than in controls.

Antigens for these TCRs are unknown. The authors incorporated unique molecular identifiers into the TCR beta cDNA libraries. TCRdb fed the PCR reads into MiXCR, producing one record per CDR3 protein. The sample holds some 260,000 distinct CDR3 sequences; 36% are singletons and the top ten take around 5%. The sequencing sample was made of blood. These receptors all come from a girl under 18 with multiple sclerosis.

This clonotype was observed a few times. This CDR3 reads CATDPPSVNYGYTF. Written as DNA, the CDR3 is TGTGCCACCGACCCTCCTAGCGTCAACTATGGCTACACCTTC. The V call is TRBV6-1, the J call TRBJ1-2, with D unclear. Germline V gives CDR1 MNHNS, CDR2 SASEGT. CDR3 length: 14 residues. Trimming left V 10 bases short and J 2 bases short, with 17 bases between.

This chain's CDR3 is CSVEGGGQETQYF. CDR3 in DNA: TGCAGCGTTGAAGGGGGAGGCCAAGAGACCCAGTACTTC. The V call is TRBV29-1, the J call TRBJ2-5; tentatively, D is TRBD2 (6 bases). The CDR3 is 13 amino acids. V shed 1 base and J shed 1 base, with 7 bases lying between them. CDR1 SQVTM and CDR2 ANQGSEA come from the germline V gene.

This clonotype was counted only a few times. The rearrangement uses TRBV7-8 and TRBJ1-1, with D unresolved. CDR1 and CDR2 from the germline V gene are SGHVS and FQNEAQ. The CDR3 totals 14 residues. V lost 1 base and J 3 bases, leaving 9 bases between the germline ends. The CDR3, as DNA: TGTGCCAGCAGCTTAGAGGACGGGGACACTGAAGCTTTCTTT. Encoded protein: CASSLEDGDTEAFF.

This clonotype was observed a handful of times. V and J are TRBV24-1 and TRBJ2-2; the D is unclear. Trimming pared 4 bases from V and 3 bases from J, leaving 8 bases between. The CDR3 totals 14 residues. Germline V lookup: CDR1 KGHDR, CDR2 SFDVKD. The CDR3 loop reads CATSDGSDTGELFF. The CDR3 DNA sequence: TGTGCCACCAGTGACGGCTCAGACACCGGGGAGCTGTTTTTT.

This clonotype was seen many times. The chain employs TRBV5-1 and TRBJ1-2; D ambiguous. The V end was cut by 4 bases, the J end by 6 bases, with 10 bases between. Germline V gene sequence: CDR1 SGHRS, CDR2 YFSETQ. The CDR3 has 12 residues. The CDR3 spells CASSLPTDGYTF. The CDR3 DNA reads TGCGCCAGCAGCCTCCCGACGGATGGCTACACCTTC.

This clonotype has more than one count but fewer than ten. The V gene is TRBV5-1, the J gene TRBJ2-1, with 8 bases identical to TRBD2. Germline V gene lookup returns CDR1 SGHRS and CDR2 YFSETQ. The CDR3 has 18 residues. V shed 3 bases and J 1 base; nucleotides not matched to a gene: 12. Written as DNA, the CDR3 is TGCGCCAGCAGCTCGCCCGACCGGGAGGGCATATCCTACAATGAGCAGTTCTTC. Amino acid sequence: CASSSPDREGISYNEQFF.

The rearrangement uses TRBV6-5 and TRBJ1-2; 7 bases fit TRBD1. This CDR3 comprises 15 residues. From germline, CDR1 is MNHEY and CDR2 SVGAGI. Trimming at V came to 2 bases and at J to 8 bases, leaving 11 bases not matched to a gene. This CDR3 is CASSYARQGVGGYTF. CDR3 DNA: TGTGCCAGCAGTTACGCCCGCCAGGGGGTAGGGGGCTACACCTTC.

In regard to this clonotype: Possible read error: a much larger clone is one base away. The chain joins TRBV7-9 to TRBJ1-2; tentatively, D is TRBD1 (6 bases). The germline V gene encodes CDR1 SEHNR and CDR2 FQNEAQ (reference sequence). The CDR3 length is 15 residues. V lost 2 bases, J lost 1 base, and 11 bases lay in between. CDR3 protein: CASSLTRTDNYGYTF. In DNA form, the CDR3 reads TGTGCCAGCAGCTTAACCAGGACAGATAACTATGGCTACACCTTC. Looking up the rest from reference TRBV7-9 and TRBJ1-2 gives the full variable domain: DTGVSQNPRHKITKRGQNVTFRCDPISEHNRLYWYRQTLGQGPEFLTYFQNEAQLEKSRLLSDRFSAERPKGSFSTLEIQRTEQGDSAMYLCASSLTRTDNYGYTFGSGTRLTVV.

CDR3 sequence: CSARTTGPTDTQYF. The CDR3 DNA reads as TGCAGTGCCAGAACGACAGGCCCTACAGATACGCAGTATTTT. V usage is TRBV20-1 and J usage is TRBJ2-3; possibly TRBD1 for D (6 bases). V gave up 6 bases and J gave up 3 bases, with 16 bases separating them. The CDR3 is 14 residues long. CDR1 is DFQATT, CDR2 SNEGSKA, per germline (reference sequence).

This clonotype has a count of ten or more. CDR3 amino acids: CASSEGGGENEKLFF. The CDR3 coding sequence is TGTGCCAGCAGTGAAGGCGGGGGGGAAAATGAAAAACTGTTTTTT. The rearrangement joins TRBV25-1 to TRBJ1-4, with D possibly being TRBD1 (5 bases). CDR1 and CDR2 (germline): MGHDK, SYGVNS. Trimming pared 2 bases from V and 5 bases from J, leaving 12 bases between. CDR3 length: 15 residues.

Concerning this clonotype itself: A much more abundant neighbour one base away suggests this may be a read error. CDR3 sequence (DNA): TGCAGTGCTAGACCGGGACTAGCGGGAATCGACTCCTACAATGAGCAGTACTTC. Translation: CSARPGLAGIDSYNEQYF. The chain is built from TRBV20-1 and TRBJ2-1; 13 bases map to TRBD2. The DNA end is more similar to TRBJ2-7, so the J call may be wrong. Germline V CDR1 and CDR2: DFQATT, SNEGSKA (reference sequence). The CDR3 extends over 18 amino acids.

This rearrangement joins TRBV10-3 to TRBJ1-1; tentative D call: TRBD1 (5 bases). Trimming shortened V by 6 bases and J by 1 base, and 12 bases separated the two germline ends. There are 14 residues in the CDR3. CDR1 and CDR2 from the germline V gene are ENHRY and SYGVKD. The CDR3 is CAISPGRTNTEAFF. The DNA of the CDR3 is TGTGCCATCAGCCCGGGACGGACGAACACTGAAGCTTTCTTT.

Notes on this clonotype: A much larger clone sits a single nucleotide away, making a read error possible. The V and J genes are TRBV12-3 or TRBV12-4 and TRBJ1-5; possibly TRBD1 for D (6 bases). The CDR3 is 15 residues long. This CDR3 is CACRSDSYSNQPQHF. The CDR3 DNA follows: TGTGCCTGCAGATCGGACAGTTATAGCAATCAGCCCCAGCATTTT.

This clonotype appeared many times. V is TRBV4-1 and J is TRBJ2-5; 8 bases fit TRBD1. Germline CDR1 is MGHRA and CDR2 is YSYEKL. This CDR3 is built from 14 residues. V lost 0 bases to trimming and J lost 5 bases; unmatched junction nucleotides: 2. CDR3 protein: CASSQDRGLETQYF. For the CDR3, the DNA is TGCGCCAGCAGCCAAGACAGGGGGCTGGAGACCCAGTACTTC.

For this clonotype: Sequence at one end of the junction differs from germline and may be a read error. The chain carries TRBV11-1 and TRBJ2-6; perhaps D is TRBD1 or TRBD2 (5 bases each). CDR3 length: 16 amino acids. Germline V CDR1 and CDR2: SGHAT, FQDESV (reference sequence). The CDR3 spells CASGSEASSGANVRTF. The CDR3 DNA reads TGTGCCAGCGGCTCGGAGGCGAGCTCTGGGGCCAACGTCCGGACTTTC. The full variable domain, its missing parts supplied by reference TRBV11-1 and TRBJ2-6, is EAEVAQSPRYKITEKSQAVAFWCDPISGHATLYWYRQILGQGPELLVQFQDESVVDDSQLPKDRFSAERLKGVDSTLKIQPAELGDSAMYLCASGSEASSGANVRTFGAGSRLTVL.

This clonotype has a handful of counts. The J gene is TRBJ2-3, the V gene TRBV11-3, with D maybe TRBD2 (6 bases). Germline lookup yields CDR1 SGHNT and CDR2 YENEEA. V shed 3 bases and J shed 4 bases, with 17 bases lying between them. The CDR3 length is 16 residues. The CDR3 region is CASSFGAGKAADTQYF. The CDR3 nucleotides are TGTGCCAGCAGCTTCGGGGCGGGGAAAGCAGCAGATACGCAGTATTTT.